This note documents a single TCR beta chain sequence. What it binds is not known. This CDR3 is 15 amino acids long. The germline V gene has CDR1 SQVTM and CDR2 ANQGSEA. V was trimmed by 3 bases and J by 0 bases, leaving 9 bases between them. Overall study results and limits: The larger-cohort validation was restricted to a single TCR beta V-J rearrangement rather than whole repertoires. Tumor memory CD4+ T cell TCR gene usage was found to cluster with blood and lymph node memory CD4+ cells and with lymph node naive CD4+ cells. Tumor-infiltrating Treg TCR alpha and beta sequences overlapped most with tumor naive CD4+ T cells, then blood naive.

Full-length variable regions came from constant-region reverse primers plus semi-nested Nested Universal Primer A PCR. TCRdb processed the 5' RACE reads anew with MiXCR; each CDR3 protein has one entry. The sample gives about 11,000 distinct CDR3 sequences, 45% to 50% of which show up once; around 12% is in the top ten. The origin of this receptor is a female donor with breast cancer. J is TRBJ2-6 and V is TRBV29-1; D is possibly TRBD2 (5 bases). What was sequenced was tumor-infiltrating naive CD4+ T cells sorted from the breast tumor. Subset given: naive CD4+ T cells, CD4+CD45RA+CD25-. The CDR3 loop reads CSVDGGHSGANVLTF. The CDR3 DNA follows: TGCAGCGTTGATGGCGGGCACTCTGGGGCCAACGTCCTGACTTTC.